This T cell receptor beta chain was sequenced during a study of T-cell memory formation after mild COVID-19. A single record per CDR3 protein comes from TCRdb applying MiXCR to the 5' RACE reads. The data contain more than 80,000 distinct CDR3 sequences, over 15% of them seen just once; the ten biggest clones take up 28%. The junction had 6 bases not matched to a gene; V was cut back by 2 bases and J by 5 bases. CDR3 length: 16 amino acids. The germline V gene has CDR1 KGHDR and CDR2 SFDVKD. The clonotype was recovered from an adult woman who had mild COVID-19 (a few samples of this study predate the infection). Cell type and time point are not known. The V and J genes are TRBV24-1 and TRBJ1-1; 11 bases agree with TRBD1. The sample was PBMCs or a T cell subset sorted from them (not recorded which). The CDR3 DNA reads as TGTGCCACCAGTGATTATAGGACAGGGGGCGAGACTGAAGCTTTCTTT. Its protein is CATSDYRTGGETEAFF.